By frequency, the clone carrying this T cell receptor beta chain is medium-sized. Its specificity is not known. TRB was amplified by touch-down multiplex PCR, primer pools A and B combined. One entry per CDR3 protein, without DNA, is what TCRdb gives after re-calling the multiplex PCR reads. This table holds about 4,000 distinct CDR3 sequences. Germline CDR1 and CDR2: MNHEY and SVGAGI. The CDR3 is made up of 13 amino acids. The entry originates in a study of T cell clusters in autoimmune cytopenias. Across the whole study: A median of about 52,000 TRB reads per sample yielded a median around 2,500 distinct clonotypes. Findings of the study overall: TRB repertoire shifts in secondary cytopenia and chronic lymphocytic leukemia mostly reflected lymphoma, not autoimmunity. Physiological T cell clusters of healthy donors were apparently absent in primary autoimmune cytopenia patients.

TRB amplification used approximately 250 ng of peripheral blood genomic DNA. This receptor was obtained from a human donor with an autoimmune cytopenia or autoimmune hepatitis (not recorded which). Sequenced sample: peripheral blood. V and J are TRBV6-5 and TRBJ1-1. CDR3 residues: CASTRTGNTEAFF.